A selection of T cell receptor beta chains follows, all from one sample in a study of quantifying T cell responses using KT2 cells. TCRdb used MiXCR to reprocess the UMI-ligation and nested PCR reads, holding one entry per CDR3 protein. The sample yields 45,000 to 65,000 distinct CDR3 sequences, 12% seen once. The sequenced sample consisted of PBMCs spiked with cells of the T cell clone KT2. These receptors all come from a human donor. Each CDR3 is given with its conserved first and last residue. Each record gives: J gene, D gene, clone size, CDR3 length, V gene, CDR3 protein, CDR3 DNA. The D gene is left open where the match is weak. A row's size may be missing; if present it is once, few, many or a size class.

J gene: TRBJ1-1
D gene: TRBD1
clone size: -
CDR3 length: 18
V gene: TRBV5-1
CDR3 protein: CASSPTSGTGGARTEAFF
CDR3 DNA: TGCGCCAGCAGCCCGACATCCGGGACAGGGGGCGCTCGGACTGAAGCTTTCTTT

J gene: TRBJ2-1
D gene: -
clone size: -
CDR3 length: 17
V gene: TRBV19
CDR3 protein: CASSTSRDLSSYNEQFF
CDR3 DNA: TGTGCCAGTAGTACCTCCCGGGATCTGAGCTCCTACAATGAGCAGTTCTTC

J gene: TRBJ1-1
D gene: TRBD1
clone size: few
CDR3 length: 16
V gene: TRBV2
CDR3 protein: CASRSYRGGTNTEAFF
CDR3 DNA: TGTGCCAGCAGGTCTTACAGGGGAGGAACGAACACTGAAGCTTTCTTT

J gene: TRBJ2-2
D gene: -
clone size: many
CDR3 length: 15
V gene: TRBV29-1
CDR3 protein: CSVEIADPNTGELFF
CDR3 DNA: TGCAGCGTTGAGATAGCGGACCCGAACACCGGGGAGCTGTTTTTT

J gene: TRBJ1-1
D gene: TRBD1
clone size: many
CDR3 length: 18
V gene: TRBV6-5
CDR3 protein: CASSPRPGQNFMNTEAFF
CDR3 DNA: TGTGCCAGCAGTCCCCGCCCGGGACAGAACTTTATGAACACTGAAGCTTTCTTT

J gene: TRBJ1-4
D gene: TRBD1
clone size: few
CDR3 length: 16
V gene: TRBV6-6
CDR3 protein: CASRDRGLATNEKLFF
CDR3 DNA: TGTGCCAGCAGAGACAGGGGGCTCGCAACTAATGAAAAACTGTTTTTT

J gene: TRBJ2-2
D gene: -
clone size: many
CDR3 length: 14
V gene: TRBV29-1
CDR3 protein: CSVGGLSGIEELFF
CDR3 DNA: TGCAGCGTCGGGGGGCTATCCGGGATCGAGGAGCTGTTTTTT

J gene: TRBJ2-7
D gene: TRBD2
clone size: many
CDR3 length: 14
V gene: TRBV9
CDR3 protein: CASSPRREVYEQYF
CDR3 DNA: TGTGCCAGCAGCCCCCGACGGGAGGTCTACGAGCAGTACTTC

J gene: TRBJ1-1
D gene: TRBD1
clone size: -
CDR3 length: 16
V gene: TRBV29-1
CDR3 protein: CSVVYRTGGLNTEAFF
CDR3 DNA: TGCAGCGTTGTTTATAGGACAGGGGGCCTGAACACTGAAGCTTTCTTT

J gene: TRBJ2-1
D gene: TRBD2
clone size: -
CDR3 length: 13
V gene: TRBV18
CDR3 protein: CASSPAGVNEQFF
CDR3 DNA: TGTGCCAGCTCACCAGCGGGGGTCAATGAGCAGTTCTTC

J gene: TRBJ1-1
D gene: -
clone size: many
CDR3 length: 14
V gene: TRBV2
CDR3 protein: CASSVGRGILEAFF
CDR3 DNA: TGTGCCAGCAGTGTGGGCAGGGGTATCCTTGAAGCTTTCTTT

J gene: TRBJ2-7
D gene: TRBD1
clone size: few
CDR3 length: 13
V gene: TRBV5-4
CDR3 protein: CASSKTGSYEQYF
CDR3 DNA: TGTGCCAGCAGCAAGACAGGGTCCTACGAGCAGTACTTC

J gene: TRBJ2-7
D gene: -
clone size: few
CDR3 length: 14
V gene: TRBV20-1
CDR3 protein: CSAKAGWTRHEQYF
CDR3 DNA: TGCAGTGCTAAGGCGGGATGGACAAGGCACGAGCAGTACTTC

J gene: TRBJ2-7
D gene: TRBD1
clone size: -
CDR3 length: 15
V gene: TRBV4-1
CDR3 protein: CASSQVPGQGKEQYF
CDR3 DNA: TGCGCCAGCAGCCAAGTGCCCGGACAGGGGAAAGAGCAGTACTTC

J gene: TRBJ2-3
D gene: TRBD2
clone size: few
CDR3 length: 15
V gene: TRBV3-1
CDR3 protein: CASSPRGGRTDTQYF
CDR3 DNA: TGTGCCAGCAGCCCGCGGGGGGGGAGGACAGATACGCAGTATTTT

J gene: TRBJ2-7
D gene: -
clone size: few
CDR3 length: 13
V gene: TRBV20-1
CDR3 protein: CSASRRSRYEQYF
CDR3 DNA: TGCAGTGCTAGTCGGCGCAGTAGGTACGAGCAGTACTTC

J gene: TRBJ2-7
D gene: -
clone size: -
CDR3 length: 13
V gene: TRBV12-3/TRBV12-4
CDR3 protein: CASTGGPSYEQYF
CDR3 DNA: TGTGCCAGCACCGGAGGGCCTTCCTACGAGCAGTACTTC

J gene: TRBJ1-2
D gene: TRBD1
clone size: -
CDR3 length: 14
V gene: TRBV4-3
CDR3 protein: CASSQRGQGDGYTF
CDR3 DNA: TGCGCCAGCAGCCAAAGGGGACAGGGCGATGGCTACACCTTC

J gene: TRBJ2-3
D gene: -
clone size: many
CDR3 length: 15
V gene: TRBV29-1
CDR3 protein: CSVEDPGPHTDTQYF
CDR3 DNA: TGCAGCGTTGAAGATCCAGGGCCACACACAGATACGCAGTATTTT

J gene: TRBJ1-3
D gene: TRBD1
clone size: -
CDR3 length: 20
V gene: TRBV3-1
CDR3 protein: CASAQYFPGTGLPRGNTIYF
CDR3 DNA: TGTGCCAGCGCCCAGTATTTTCCCGGGACAGGCCTCCCTCGGGGGAACACCATATATTTT

J gene: TRBJ1-1
D gene: -
clone size: many
CDR3 length: 12
V gene: TRBV6-5
CDR3 protein: CASSYYGTEAFF
CDR3 DNA: TGTGCCAGCAGTTATTACGGTACTGAAGCTTTCTTT

J gene: TRBJ2-3
D gene: TRBD2
clone size: -
CDR3 length: 13
V gene: TRBV20-1
CDR3 protein: CSAKRGGTDTQYF
CDR3 DNA: TGCAGTGCCAAGCGCGGGGGAACAGATACGCAGTATTTT

J gene: TRBJ1-2
D gene: -
clone size: -
CDR3 length: 13
V gene: TRBV29-1
CDR3 protein: CSVGDGLNYGYTF
CDR3 DNA: TGCAGCGTTGGGGACGGACTTAACTATGGCTACACCTTC

J gene: TRBJ1-3
D gene: -
clone size: -
CDR3 length: 16
V gene: TRBV12-3/TRBV12-4
CDR3 protein: CASVDPLERSGNTIYF
CDR3 DNA: TGTGCCAGCGTAGACCCTTTAGAGCGCTCTGGAAACACCATATATTTT

J gene: TRBJ2-5
D gene: -
clone size: many
CDR3 length: 14
V gene: TRBV16
CDR3 protein: CASSQRGSSETQYF
CDR3 DNA: TGTGCCAGCAGCCAAAGAGGTTCAAGTGAGACCCAGTACTTC

J gene: TRBJ2-7
D gene: -
clone size: few
CDR3 length: 15
V gene: TRBV11-2
CDR3 protein: CASSLGRSVPYEQYF
CDR3 DNA: TGTGCCAGCAGCTTAGGTAGGAGCGTACCCTACGAGCAGTACTTC

J gene: TRBJ2-3
D gene: TRBD2
clone size: many
CDR3 length: 15
V gene: TRBV7-9
CDR3 protein: CASTPSGGGTDTQYF
CDR3 DNA: TGTGCCAGCACCCCAAGCGGGGGGGGCACAGATACGCAGTATTTT

J gene: TRBJ2-3
D gene: -
clone size: few
CDR3 length: 14
V gene: TRBV29-1
CDR3 protein: CSAPDGLGTDTQYF
CDR3 DNA: TGCAGCGCGCCCGATGGACTTGGCACAGATACGCAGTATTTT

J gene: TRBJ2-1
D gene: TRBD1
clone size: -
CDR3 length: 13
V gene: TRBV7-8
CDR3 protein: CASSVDRADEQFF
CDR3 DNA: TGTGCCAGCAGCGTTGACAGGGCCGATGAGCAGTTCTTC

J gene: TRBJ1-6
D gene: -
clone size: many
CDR3 length: 13
V gene: TRBV14
CDR3 protein: CASSVSYNSPLHF
CDR3 DNA: TGTGCCAGCTCTGTCTCCTATAATTCACCCCTCCACTTT

J gene: TRBJ2-1
D gene: -
clone size: few
CDR3 length: 14
V gene: TRBV7-8
CDR3 protein: CASSLAPWGDEQFF
CDR3 DNA: TGTGCCAGCAGCTTAGCCCCTTGGGGGGATGAGCAGTTCTTC

J gene: TRBJ1-1
D gene: -
clone size: many
CDR3 length: 14
V gene: TRBV20-1
CDR3 protein: CSKLKRGLGAEAFF
CDR3 DNA: TGCAGTAAGCTTAAGCGGGGGCTAGGAGCTGAAGCTTTCTTT

J gene: TRBJ1-6
D gene: -
clone size: -
CDR3 length: 12
V gene: TRBV27
CDR3 protein: CASSDWGSPLHF
CDR3 DNA: TGTGCCAGCAGTGACTGGGGCTCACCCCTCCACTTT

J gene: TRBJ2-2
D gene: -
clone size: few
CDR3 length: 15
V gene: TRBV12-3/TRBV12-4
CDR3 protein: CASRPVASNTGELFF
CDR3 DNA: TGTGCCAGCAGACCAGTGGCATCGAACACCGGGGAGCTGTTTTTT

J gene: TRBJ2-5
D gene: -
clone size: few
CDR3 length: 16
V gene: TRBV6-5
CDR3 protein: CASSYRTGRGRETQYF
CDR3 DNA: TGTGCCAGCAGTTATCGGACAGGGAGGGGAAGAGAGACCCAGTACTTC

J gene: TRBJ2-3
D gene: -
clone size: few
CDR3 length: 15
V gene: TRBV11-3
CDR3 protein: CASSLSPRPTDTQYF
CDR3 DNA: TGTGCCAGCAGCTTATCTCCTCGCCCTACAGATACGCAGTATTTT

J gene: TRBJ2-3
D gene: -
clone size: few
CDR3 length: 11
V gene: TRBV12-3/TRBV12-4
CDR3 protein: CASTLTDTQYF
CDR3 DNA: TGTGCCAGCACTCTGACAGATACGCAGTATTTT

J gene: TRBJ1-2
D gene: -
clone size: many
CDR3 length: 17
V gene: TRBV29-1
CDR3 protein: CSVGIKQGISANYGYTF
CDR3 DNA: TGCAGCGTTGGAATCAAACAGGGCATTTCGGCTAACTATGGCTACACCTTC

J gene: TRBJ2-1
D gene: -
clone size: few
CDR3 length: 13
V gene: TRBV6-4
CDR3 protein: CASSDGNNNEQFF
CDR3 DNA: TGTGCCAGCAGTGACGGGAACAACAATGAGCAGTTCTTC

J gene: TRBJ1-1
D gene: TRBD1
clone size: few
CDR3 length: 14
V gene: TRBV7-8
CDR3 protein: CASSVDRGNTEAFF
CDR3 DNA: TGTGCCAGCAGCGTAGACAGGGGCAACACTGAAGCTTTCTTT

J gene: TRBJ2-6
D gene: -
clone size: many
CDR3 length: 16
V gene: TRBV5-1
CDR3 protein: CASNPTRDRGANVLTF
CDR3 DNA: TGCGCCAGCAACCCTACCAGGGATCGTGGGGCCAACGTCCTGACTTTC

J gene: TRBJ2-1
D gene: TRBD2
clone size: few
CDR3 length: 15
V gene: TRBV2
CDR3 protein: CASSWTSGYNNEQFF
CDR3 DNA: TGTGCCAGCAGTTGGACTAGCGGATACAACAATGAGCAGTTCTTC

J gene: TRBJ2-7
D gene: TRBD1
clone size: many
CDR3 length: 10
V gene: TRBV20-1
CDR3 protein: CSAADRDQYF
CDR3 DNA: TGCAGTGCTGCAGACAGGGATCAGTACTTC

J gene: TRBJ2-1
D gene: -
clone size: -
CDR3 length: 13
V gene: TRBV19
CDR3 protein: CASSTEGGQEQFF
CDR3 DNA: TGTGCCAGTAGTACCGAGGGGGGCCAGGAGCAGTTCTTC

J gene: TRBJ2-1
D gene: -
clone size: -
CDR3 length: 15
V gene: TRBV4-2
CDR3 protein: CASSQEALTRLEQFF
CDR3 DNA: TGTGCCAGCAGCCAAGAAGCCCTAACTAGGCTTGAGCAGTTCTTC

J gene: TRBJ1-5
D gene: -
clone size: -
CDR3 length: 12
V gene: TRBV12-3/TRBV12-4
CDR3 protein: CASSFNLQPQHF
CDR3 DNA: TGTGCCAGCAGTTTTAATCTCCAGCCCCAGCATTTT

J gene: TRBJ2-1
D gene: TRBD2
clone size: few
CDR3 length: 13
V gene: TRBV7-2
CDR3 protein: CASSVAGGREQFF
CDR3 DNA: TGTGCCAGCAGCGTAGCGGGGGGGCGTGAGCAGTTCTTC

J gene: TRBJ1-2
D gene: -
clone size: many
CDR3 length: 13
V gene: TRBV12-3/TRBV12-4
CDR3 protein: CASSFVRNYGYTF
CDR3 DNA: TGTGCCAGCAGTTTTGTACGGAACTATGGCTACACCTTC

J gene: TRBJ1-1
D gene: -
clone size: many
CDR3 length: 14
V gene: TRBV5-1
CDR3 protein: CASSSRGQNTEAFF
CDR3 DNA: TGCGCCAGCAGCTCCCGGGGTCAGAACACTGAAGCTTTCTTT

J gene: TRBJ2-3
D gene: TRBD2
clone size: few
CDR3 length: 11
V gene: TRBV20-1
CDR3 protein: CSAFSGGTQYF
CDR3 DNA: TGCAGTGCTTTTTCGGGGGGTACGCAGTATTTT

J gene: TRBJ2-7
D gene: TRBD1
clone size: -
CDR3 length: 13
V gene: TRBV12-3/TRBV12-4
CDR3 protein: CASRPGQGYEQYF
CDR3 DNA: TGTGCCAGCAGACCGGGACAGGGGTACGAGCAGTACTTC

J gene: TRBJ1-1
D gene: -
clone size: many
CDR3 length: 17
V gene: TRBV4-1
CDR3 protein: CASSHGRAGLRGAEAFF
CDR3 DNA: TGCGCCAGCAGCCACGGACGGGCAGGGCTAAGAGGGGCTGAAGCTTTCTTT

J gene: TRBJ2-1
D gene: -
clone size: many
CDR3 length: 18
V gene: TRBV28
CDR3 protein: CASSRTPYVETTYNEQFF
CDR3 DNA: TGTGCCAGCAGCCGTACCCCCTATGTGGAAACGACCTACAATGAGCAGTTCTTC

J gene: TRBJ2-1
D gene: TRBD2
clone size: many
CDR3 length: 18
V gene: TRBV7-9
CDR3 protein: CACASGSLALRSYNEQFF
CDR3 DNA: TGTGCCTGTGCTAGCGGGAGTTTGGCCCTTAGGTCCTACAATGAGCAGTTCTTC

J gene: TRBJ2-7
D gene: -
clone size: -
CDR3 length: 14
V gene: TRBV27
CDR3 protein: CASGLTGHSYEQYF
CDR3 DNA: TGTGCCAGCGGGCTTACCGGACACTCCTACGAGCAGTACTTC